These 27 T cell receptor beta chains were sequenced from one sample in a study of Graves' ophthalmopathy and Graves' hyperthyroidism. The TCR beta CDR3 regions underwent amplification from RNA transcripts. A first-round RT-PCR used HTBI primers, followed by a second-round multiplex PCR. TCRdb ran MiXCR on the multiplex PCR reads and lists one entry per CDR3 protein. Of 350,000 to 450,000 distinct CDR3 sequences in the sample, 20% to 25% were seen once. The sample consisted of peripheral blood. The receptors shown here come from a woman between 18 and 30 years old with stable Graves' hyperthyroidism.

The table lists this clonotype with many counts. V is TRBV12-3 or TRBV12-4 and J is TRBJ1-1; D not certain. The CDR3 loop spans 13 amino acids. Trimming removed 3 bases from V and 1 base from J, with 6 bases in between. This CDR3 is CASSLGKNTEAFF. For the CDR3, the DNA is TGTGCCAGCAGTTTGGGTAAGAACACTGAAGCTTTCTTT.

Ten or more counts support this clonotype. The genes are TRBV6-1 and TRBJ1-1, with D unresolved. CDR1 MNHNS and CDR2 SASEGT come from the germline V gene. CDR3 size: 12 residues. V shed 3 bases and J shed 3 bases, with 5 bases lying between them. CDR3: CASSDRYTEAFF. CDR3 DNA: TGTGCCAGCAGTGACAGGTACACTGAAGCTTTCTTT.

In its sample, this clonotype was seen many times. A much larger clone is a single base away; this may be a read error. The chain couples TRBV12-3 or TRBV12-4 to TRBJ1-6, with no clear D. The CDR3 is 15 residues long. The chain's CDR3 is CASSLPTTYNSHLHF. The DNA of the CDR3 is TGTGCCAGCAGTTTGCCTACTACTTATAATTCACACCTCCACTTT.

The table lists this clonotype with a few counts. The genes are TRBV6-1 and TRBJ1-2; no definite D call. Germline V CDR1 and CDR2: MNHNS, SASEGT. V lost 2 bases, J lost 8 bases, and 9 bases lay in between. The CDR3 is made up of 12 amino acids. The CDR3 DNA reads as TGTGCCAGCAGTGAAAGAGGGTTGGGCTACACCTTC. Translating gives CASSERGLGYTF.

This clonotype has at least ten counts. This may arise from a read error, as a much more abundant clone is one base away. This rearrangement joins TRBV2 to TRBJ1-2; possible D gene TRBD1, 6 bases. Germline V CDR1 and CDR2: SNHLY, FYNNEI. This CDR3 has 12 amino acids. Trimming shortened V by 10 bases and J by 4 bases, and 13 bases separated the two germline ends. The CDR3 region has the DNA TGTGCCATCTCCTGGGGGCGCTATGGCTACACCTTC. This gives the protein CAISWGRYGYTF.

This clonotype was counted at least ten times. The CDR3 DNA follows: TGTGCCAGCAGCCGGACTAGCGGGAGGATCCAGTACTTC. It codes for CASSRTSGRIQYF. The chain carries TRBV7-2 and TRBJ2-5, with 14 bases that match TRBD2. The CDR3 contains 13 residues. V trimming: 5 bases; J trimming: 10 bases; junction bases outside the gene matches: 3. Germline lookup yields CDR1 SGHTA and CDR2 FQGNSA.

This clonotype was seen at least ten times. The rearrangement uses TRBV5-1 and TRBJ1-1, with a possible D match to TRBD1 (5 bases). Germline V gene data show CDR1 as SGHRS and CDR2 as YFSETQ. V was cut by 4 bases and J by 0 bases, with 13 bases left in between. This CDR3 is built from 15 residues. The CDR3 DNA reads as TGCGCCAGCAGCGGGCCCGGGACGCTGAACACTGAAGCTTTCTTT. Encoded protein: CASSGPGTLNTEAFF.

This clonotype has a count of ten or more. This rearrangement joins TRBV4-2 to TRBJ2-2, with TRBD2 matching over 12 bases. This CDR3 has 17 residues. Germline V gene data show CDR1 as LGHNA and CDR2 as YNFKEQ. V trimming: 3 bases; J trimming: 4 bases; junction bases outside the gene matches: 6. The CDR3 loop reads CASSQATSGRRTGELFF. CDR3 sequence (DNA): TGTGCCAGCAGCCAGGCGACTAGCGGGAGACGCACCGGGGAGCTGTTTTTT.

The rearrangement links TRBV13 to TRBJ2-7; D uncertain. Deletions cut 4 bases from V and 7 bases from J, with 11 bases between. The germline V gene encodes CDR1 PRHDT and CDR2 FYEKMQ (reference sequence). There are 12 residues in the CDR3. The CDR3 here is CASSSRPGEQYF. DNA for the CDR3: TGTGCCAGCAGCTCCCGGCCTGGAGAGCAGTACTTC.

There are many counts of this clonotype. The V gene is TRBV27, the J gene TRBJ2-7, with D possibly matching TRBD2 (6 bases). CDR1 and CDR2 (germline): MNHEY, SMNVEV (reference sequence). V was pared by 6 bases and J by 6 bases, with 18 bases between. The CDR3 length is 14 residues. CDR3 coding DNA: TGTGCCAGCAGCGCTCGGGGACTTTCGGGCGAGCAGTACTTC. Its protein is CASSARGLSGEQYF.

There are many counts of this clonotype. The chain employs TRBV6-2 or TRBV6-3 and TRBJ2-6; D is unclear. Germline V gene lookup returns CDR1 MNHEY and CDR2 SVGEGT. Trimming pared 6 bases from V and 0 bases from J, leaving 6 bases between. The CDR3 is made up of 14 amino acids. CDR3 DNA: TGTGCCAGCAGCTTGGACTCTGGGGCCAACGTCCTGACTTTC. The encoded protein is CASSLDSGANVLTF.

This clonotype was picked up many times. This rearrangement joins TRBV11-2 to TRBJ2-7; the D is unclear. CDR3 length: 14 residues. Germline CDR1 SGHAT, CDR2 FQNNGV. The V and J ends lost 2 bases and 3 bases respectively, with 11 bases between them. The CDR3 is CASSLTGGGYEQYF. The CDR3 coding sequence is TGTGCCAGCAGCTTAACCGGTGGCGGCTACGAGCAGTACTTC. Based on the CDR3 plus reference TRBV11-2 and TRBJ2-7, the full variable domain is EAGVAQSPRYKIIEKRQSVAFWCNPISGHATLYWYQQILGQGPKLLIQFQNNGVVDDSQLPKDRFSAERLKGVDSTLKIQPAKLEDSAVYLCASSLTGGGYEQYFGPGTRLTVT.

This clonotype was counted at least ten times. The chain uses TRBV11-2 and TRBJ1-2; D remains unclear. This CDR3 has 12 amino acids. Looked up from germline, CDR1 is SGHAT and CDR2 is FQNNGV. The ends were cut back, 5 bases at V and 6 bases at J, with 10 bases in the middle. The CDR3 DNA follows: TGTGCCAGCAGCGGGCGGAGGGATGGCTACACCTTC. Translation gives CASSGRRDGYTF. The whole variable domain, remainder taken from reference TRBV11-2 and TRBJ1-2, is EAGVAQSPRYKIIEKRQSVAFWCNPISGHATLYWYQQILGQGPKLLIQFQNNGVVDDSQLPKDRFSAERLKGVDSTLKIQPAKLEDSAVYLCASSGRRDGYTFGSGTRLTVV.

This rearrangement joins TRBV11-2 to TRBJ2-5; TRBD2 matches at 8 bases. This CDR3 has 17 residues. Per germline, CDR1 SGHAT and CDR2 FQNNGV. V was clipped by 5 bases and J by 4 bases; unmatched bases: 15. CDR3 coding DNA: TGTGCCAGCAGCCCCTCTAGATCGGGGGGGGCCGGAGAGACCCAGTACTTC. This sequence encodes CASSPSRSGGAGETQYF. Based on the CDR3 plus reference TRBV11-2 and TRBJ2-5, the full variable domain is EAGVAQSPRYKIIEKRQSVAFWCNPISGHATLYWYQQILGQGPKLLIQFQNNGVVDDSQLPKDRFSAERLKGVDSTLKIQPAKLEDSAVYLCASSPSRSGGAGETQYFGPGTRLLVL.

The sample holds a few counts of this clonotype. The chain has TRBV12-3 or TRBV12-4 and TRBJ1-2, with a weak D call TRBD1 (5 bases). With 6 bases removed from V and 0 bases from J, the gap between germline ends came to 14 bases. This CDR3 has 15 residues. CDR3 region: CASSSRQITNYGYTF. The CDR3 DNA reads as TGTGCCAGCAGCAGCCGACAGATTACTAACTATGGCTACACCTTC.

This clonotype was found many times. This sequence joins TRBV7-2 and TRBJ2-4; 8 bases are shared with TRBD1. V shed 8 bases, J shed 6 bases, and the junction held 12 bases outside the gene matches. Germline V gene data show CDR1 as SGHTA and CDR2 as FQGNSA. The CDR3 covers 15 residues. The CDR3 reads CASGKDRGIGNIQYF. The CDR3 DNA reads as TGTGCCAGCGGTAAAGACAGGGGAATAGGAAACATTCAGTACTTC.

The rearrangement joins TRBV27 to TRBJ2-5; 10 bases are shared with TRBD2. Per germline, CDR1 MNHEY and CDR2 SMNVEV (reference sequence). This CDR3 contains 14 residues. Trimming cost V 5 bases and J 7 bases; bases outside gene matches: 7. The CDR3 here is CASSPSGRGRTQYF. CDR3 nucleotides: TGTGCCAGCAGTCCAAGCGGGAGGGGAAGGACCCAGTACTTC.

This clonotype was counted at least ten times. With a much larger clone just one base away, this may be a read error. The chain has TRBV6-5 and TRBJ1-2; D is perhaps TRBD1 (5 bases). V lost 2 bases and J lost 5, with 15 bases in between. The CDR3 loop spans 15 amino acids. Germline CDR1 MNHEY, CDR2 SVGAGI. The CDR3 DNA reads TGTGCCAGCAGTTACCCGCTTGACGGGGCATATGGCTACACCTTC. Translation gives CASSYPLDGAYGYTF.

This clonotype showed up many times. The V and J genes are TRBV6-1 and TRBJ2-4; a weak D match, TRBD2 (6 bases). Germline-derived CDR1 and CDR2 are MNHNS and SASEGT. Between the trimmed V and J ends, which lost 5 bases and 9 bases, there was a span of 8 bases. CDR3 length: 11 residues. CDR3 nucleotides: TGTGCCAGCAGTTACGGGAGCATTCAGTACTTC. It yields the protein CASSYGSIQYF.

This clonotype was recorded many times. This rearrangement joins TRBV18 to TRBJ1-1; D is uncertain. The CDR3 length is 13 residues. V lost 5 bases and J lost 1, with 8 bases in between. CDR1 is KGHSH, CDR2 LQKENI, per germline. This CDR3 is CASSAEQNTEAFF. The CDR3 region has the DNA TGTGCCAGCTCAGCGGAACAGAACACTGAAGCTTTCTTT.

The table lists this clonotype with many counts. V is TRBV7-2 and J is TRBJ1-5, with 8 bases aligning to TRBD1. Germline values: CDR1 SGHTA, CDR2 FQGNSA. The CDR3 has 18 residues. J was trimmed by 4 bases and V by 0 bases; bases with no gene match: 11. The CDR3 reads CASSLAFPWTGLNQPQHF. CDR3 bases: TGTGCCAGCAGCTTAGCCTTTCCGTGGACAGGGCTAAATCAGCCCCAGCATTTT.

The sample holds a few counts of this clonotype. The chain is built from TRBV12-5 and TRBJ1-1; tentative D call: TRBD1 (6 bases). CDR1 and CDR2 from the germline V gene are LGHNT and FRNRAP. V lost 6 bases and J 0 bases, leaving 26 bases between the germline ends. CDR3 length: 19 residues. The CDR3 loop is CASGLSPRTVAVVNTEAFF. CDR3 DNA: TGTGCTAGTGGCCTCTCCCCAAGGACAGTAGCGGTGGTGAACACTGAAGCTTTCTTT.

The chain joins TRBV28 to TRBJ2-7; 9 nucleotides match TRBD1. Trimming took 9 bases from V and 2 from J; bases not matched to a gene: 5. CDR1 is MDHEN, CDR2 SYDVKM, per germline. This CDR3 is built from 13 residues. CDR3 coding DNA: TGTGCCAGAACGGACAGGGGCACCTACGAGCAGTACTTC. Its translation is CARTDRGTYEQYF.

This clonotype turned up a few times. At one end, the junction sequence differs from germline, possibly due to a read error. The rearrangement joins TRBV5-1 to TRBJ2-2, with D unclear. The CDR3 spans 13 residues. The germline gives CDR1 SGHRS, CDR2 YFSETQ. The CDR3 here is CAGSLERPGELFF. In DNA, the CDR3 is TGCGCCGGCAGCTTGGAAAGACCCGGGGAGCTGTTTTTT. Full variable domain (rest looked up from reference TRBV5-1 and TRBJ2-2): KAGVTQTPRYLIKTRGQQVTLSCSPISGHRSVSWYQQTPGQGLQFLFEYFSETQRNKGNFPGRFSGRQFSNSRSEMNVSTLELGDSALYLCAGSLERPGELFFGEGSRLTVL.

This clonotype was seen at least ten times. This chain joins TRBV29-1 and TRBJ2-7; D call uncertain. Trimming pared 5 bases from V and 0 bases from J, leaving 8 bases between. CDR1 is SQVTM and CDR2 is ANQGSEA in the germline V gene. The CDR3 has 12 residues. Here the CDR3 reads CSVYLSSYEQYF. For the CDR3, the DNA is TGCAGCGTTTACTTGAGCTCCTACGAGCAGTACTTC.

As concerns this clonotype: The missing conserved phenylalanine or tryptophan at the end of this CDR3 makes a read error likely. V usage is TRBV27 and J usage is TRBJ2-5; D gene unclear. The CDR3 covers 13 residues. CDR1 is MNHEY and CDR2 is SMNVEV in the germline V gene (reference sequence). The CDR3 spells CASSSRSQETQYL. Written as DNA, the CDR3 is TGTGCCAGCAGTAGCAGATCTCAAGAGACGCAGTACTTG.

This clonotype was counted many times. The chain couples TRBV6-5 to TRBJ2-7; 8 bases map to TRBD1. The CDR3 runs 15 residues. V shed 2 bases and J 3 bases; nucleotides not matched to a gene: 6. CDR1 is MNHEY and CDR2 is SVGAGI in the germline V gene. This CDR3 reads CASSYDTGQGYEQYF. Here the CDR3 DNA reads TGTGCCAGCAGTTACGATACCGGACAGGGCTACGAGCAGTACTTC.